This TCR beta chain was sequenced in a study of cytomegalovirus exposure and HLA in healthy donors. Study outcomes and limitations: Across donors, presence/absence analyses took sequencing depth to be roughly uniform.

CDR1 and CDR2 (germline): SGHTA, FQGNSA. This CDR3 is built from 14 residues. V was clipped by 2 bases and J by 2 bases; unmatched bases: 2. Primers: 60 Vbeta forward and 13 Jbeta reverse. Assay used: immunoSEQ multiplex PCR; TCRdb lists only in-frame clones, some missing. In the table there are 60,000 to 95,000 clones, around 84% of which are singletons. This clone was seen a handful of times. Antigen specificity is unknown. The V gene is TRBV7-2, the J gene TRBJ2-5, with TRBD2 matching 7 bases. Sequences were obtained from PBMCs. This sequence was found in a man aged 70-80 years in good health and CMV-seropositive. The CDR3 sequence: CASSLIGGQETQYF. CDR3 nucleotide sequence: TGTGCCAGCAGCTTAATCGGGGGGCAAGAGACCCAGTACTTC. The whole variable domain, remainder taken from reference TRBV7-2 and TRBJ2-5, is GAGVSQSPSNKVTEKGKDVELRCDPISGHTALYWYRQSLGQGLEFLIYFQGNSAPDKSGLPSDRFSAERTGGSVSTLTIQRTQQEDSAVYLCASSLIGGQETQYFGPGTRLLVL.